This is a list of T cell receptor beta chains from one sample in a study of blood T cell repertoires in COVID-19. Using immunoSEQ multiplex PCR, the repertoire was profiled, and TCRdb retains in-frame clones only, with some absent. The data contain a few hundred thousand clones, approximately 84% of them seen just once; the ten biggest clones take up around 6.3%. Sequenced sample: PBMCs or T cells enriched from blood (not recorded which). The receptors originated from a woman in her forties or fifties who had been exposed to COVID-19. The CDR3 runs from the conserved cysteine through the conserved F or W. Fields, in order: CDR3 protein, CDR3 DNA, D gene, J gene, clone size, V gene. A D gene is named only where the DNA matches it firmly. Not every row has a clone size; where given, it reads once, few, many or a size class.

CASSSSQGVFYLNEQFF TGTGCCAGCAGTTCCTCTCAGGGGGTATTTTATCTCAATGAGCAGTTCTTC TRBD1 TRBJ2-1 - TRBV28
CASSFVGVETQYF TGTGCCAGCAGTTTCGTAGGGGTTGAGACCCAGTACTTC - TRBJ2-5 few TRBV27
CASSPGLQDQPQHF TGTGCCAGCTCACCAGGACTACAGGACCAGCCCCAGCATTTT - TRBJ1-5 - TRBV18
CASSPVSGNPLAQYF TGTGCCAGCAGTCCCGTGAGCGGTAACCCCTTGGCCCAGTACTTC - TRBJ2-5 - TRBV6-5
CAWSSDKSSYNSPLHF TGTGCCTGGAGTTCCGACAAGAGCTCCTATAATTCACCCCTCCACTTT - TRBJ1-6 - TRBV30
CASSVPTGAANTGELFF TGTGCCAGCAGTGTCCCGACAGGCGCAGCTAACACCGGGGAGCTGTTTTTT - TRBJ2-2 many TRBV6-1
CASSQGLAGDPRRYF TGTGCCAGCAGCCAAGGGCTAGCGGGGGACCCCCGACGGTACTTC TRBD2 TRBJ2-5 - TRBV3-1/TRBV3-2
CASSIGSGAEAFF TGTGCCAGTAGTATAGGGTCAGGGGCTGAAGCTTTCTTT - TRBJ1-1 - TRBV19
CASRRQGRTYEQYF TGTGCCAGCAGGAGACAGGGAAGAACCTACGAGCAGTACTTC TRBD1 TRBJ2-7 once TRBV6-1
CASSLRTGSYNEQFF TGTGCCAGCAGCCTCCGGACAGGGTCCTACAATGAGCAGTTCTTC TRBD1 TRBJ2-1 - TRBV5-4
CASSVVRLNTEAFF TGTGCCAGCAGCGTGGTCAGGTTGAACACTGAAGCTTTCTTT - TRBJ1-1 - TRBV7-2
CASSVTGLGGTEAFF TGTGCCAGCAGCGTCACGGGATTGGGGGGCACTGAAGCTTTCTTT - TRBJ1-1 - TRBV9
CASSLGVDRPYEQYF TGTGCCAGCAGTTTAGGAGTCGACCGACCCTACGAGCAGTACTTC - TRBJ2-7 - TRBV27
CASTRGGNTEAFF TGTGCCAGCACCCGCGGGGGGAACACTGAAGCTTTCTTT - TRBJ1-1 - TRBV7-2
CASSKVPDREAFF TGTGCCAGCAGCAAAGTCCCGGACAGGGAAGCTTTCTTT - TRBJ1-1 - TRBV21-1
CASRVGGAPPDTQYF TGTGCCAGCAGAGTCGGGGGGGCCCCGCCAGATACGCAGTATTTT TRBD2 TRBJ2-3 - TRBV28
CASSYSTGEIYGYTF TGTGCCAGCAGTTACTCGACAGGGGAAATCTATGGCTACACCTTC TRBD1 TRBJ1-2 - TRBV6-5
CASHQGLQGNQPQHF TGTGCCAGCCACCAGGGGCTCCAGGGTAATCAGCCCCAGCATTTT - TRBJ1-5 - TRBV2
CASSLDPLRSGNTIYF TGTGCCAGCAGCTTAGACCCACTCCGCTCTGGAAACACCATATATTTT - TRBJ1-3 - TRBV7-9
CASGLGQSYYGYTF TGTGCTAGTGGTTTGGGCCAGTCTTACTATGGCTACACCTTC - TRBJ1-2 - TRBV12-5
CASSWGGGEQYF TGTGCCAGCAGCTGGGGCGGGGGTGAGCAGTACTTC TRBD2 TRBJ2-7 - TRBV12-3/TRBV12-4
CASSLLGLSSSYNSPLHF TGTGCCAGCAGTTTATTGGGGCTGAGTAGCTCCTATAATTCACCCCTCCACTTT - TRBJ1-6 - TRBV27
CATSRDSYGYTF TGTGCCACCAGCAGGGACAGCTATGGCTACACCTTC - TRBJ1-2 - TRBV15
CASSQGPTEAFF TGTGCCAGTAGTCAGGGGCCGACTGAAGCTTTCTTT - TRBJ1-1 once TRBV19
CASSPGLANEQFF TGTGCCAGCAGCCCGGGACTAGCCAATGAGCAGTTCTTC TRBD2 TRBJ2-1 - TRBV5-5
CSVEEQRSYGYTF TGCAGCGTTGAGGAACAGCGGTCCTATGGCTACACCTTC - TRBJ1-2 - TRBV29-1
CASSLGDSPFSEAFF TGCGCCAGCAGCTTGGGAGACAGTCCCTTCAGTGAAGCTTTCTTT - TRBJ1-1 - TRBV5-1
CASSYSPAGWEQYF TGTGCCAGCAGTTACTCTCCGGCGGGGTGGGAGCAGTACTTC - TRBJ2-7 - TRBV6-5
CASSLTGGNTEAFF TGCGCCAGCAGCCTGACAGGGGGGAACACTGAAGCTTTCTTT TRBD1 TRBJ1-1 once TRBV5-1
CASGDRENTEAFF TGTGCCAGCGGGGACAGGGAAAACACTGAAGCTTTCTTT TRBD1 TRBJ1-1 - TRBV2
CGEPGRYNEQFF TGCGGGGAACCGGGGAGATACAATGAGCAGTTCTTC - TRBJ2-1 - TRBV23-1
CASSFQENYGYTF TGTGCCAGCAGCTTCCAGGAAAACTATGGCTACACCTTC - TRBJ1-2 - TRBV5-6
CASSIGRGINLNTEAFF TGTGCCAGTAGTATCGGCAGGGGGATAAATCTGAACACTGAAGCTTTCTTT TRBD1 TRBJ1-1 - TRBV19
CATRGPGQNYGYTF TGTGCCACCAGGGGACCGGGACAGAACTATGGCTACACCTTC TRBD1 TRBJ1-2 - TRBV24-1
CASSSSDRFNYGYTF TGTGCCAGCAGCTCTTCTGACAGGTTCAACTATGGCTACACCTTC - TRBJ1-2 few TRBV11-2
CASRPGTPQSISIGDTEAFF TGCGCCAGCAGGCCCGGGACACCCCAGAGTATTAGTATAGGGGACACTGAAGCTTTCTTT - TRBJ1-1 - TRBV5-1
CASSFPQAGVDTEAFF TGCGCCAGCAGCTTCCCTCAGGCAGGGGTGGACACTGAAGCTTTCTTT - TRBJ1-1 - TRBV5-1
CASSQLQGREQYF TGCGCCAGCAGCCAACTACAGGGGCGCGAGCAGTACTTC TRBD1 TRBJ2-7 - TRBV4-1
CASSVEGQFGNTIYF TGTGCCAGCAGCGTAGAGGGACAGTTTGGAAACACCATATATTTT TRBD1 TRBJ1-3 - TRBV9
CASSGGTRSTDTQYF TGTGCCAGTAGCGGGGGGACTAGGAGCACAGATACGCAGTATTTT TRBD2 TRBJ2-3 - TRBV19
CASSQDGTRTDTQYF TGTGCCAGCAGCCAAGATGGGACTAGGACAGATACGCAGTATTTT TRBD2 TRBJ2-3 - TRBV3-1/TRBV3-2